This TCR beta chain originates from a study of blood T cell repertoires in COVID-19. Background on the study: Acute and convalescent COVID-19 specimens originated in the United States, Italy and Spain. The cDNA or gDNA used as material had been derived from T cells, B-cell-depleted T cells, or PBMCs.

V dropped 8 bases and J dropped 0; count of bases not matched to a gene: 7. The CDR3 extends over 15 amino acids. Germline V lookup: CDR1 MNHEY, CDR2 SVGAGI. In the source study's methods: Amplification with reference gene primers provided the estimates of nucleated cell counts. Sequencing was performed with immunoSEQ multiplex PCR; in TCRdb, only in-frame clones are kept and a portion is missing. Clone size and the V and J calls come from that table; the DNA yielded D and trimming. The sample records 62,000 or so clones, roughly 88% being singletons. This receptor was identified in a human donor in a cohort sampled during active COVID-19. J is TRBJ1-3 and V is TRBV6-5, with 7 bases fitting TRBD1. The sequenced sample was peripheral blood. Here the CDR3 reads CASRTGYSSGNTIYF. CDR3 DNA sequence: TGTGCCAGCCGGACAGGCTACTCCTCTGGAAACACCATATATTTT.